What follows is one T cell receptor beta chain and its context. This entry is derived from a study of control samples from healthy donors and cancer patients. V gave up 5 bases and J gave up 5 bases, with 18 bases separating them. CDR3 length equals 15 residues. Germline V gene lookup returns CDR1 MDHEN and CDR2 SYDVKM. Only in-frame clones appear in the TCRdb table, and some are missing; sequencing was by immunoSEQ multiplex PCR. Found here are approximately 140,000 clones, 85% to 95% of them singletons; the top ten hold roughly 13%. This rearrangement joins TRBV28 to TRBJ2-5, with D possibly being TRBD2 (5 bases). This sequence originates from a man in his forties in good health. Input material: blood. CDR3 amino acids: CASSPPGKLGETQYF. The CDR3 nucleotides read TGTGCCAGCAGTCCGCCCGGGAAGCTAGGGGAGACCCAGTACTTC. The entire variable domain, with the rest obtained from reference TRBV28 and TRBJ2-5, is as follows: DVKVTQSSRYLVKRTGEKVFLECVQDMDHENMFWYRQDPGLGLRLIYFSYDVKMKEKGDIPEGYSVSREKKERFSLILESASTNQTSMYLCASSPPGKLGETQYFGPGTRLLVL.